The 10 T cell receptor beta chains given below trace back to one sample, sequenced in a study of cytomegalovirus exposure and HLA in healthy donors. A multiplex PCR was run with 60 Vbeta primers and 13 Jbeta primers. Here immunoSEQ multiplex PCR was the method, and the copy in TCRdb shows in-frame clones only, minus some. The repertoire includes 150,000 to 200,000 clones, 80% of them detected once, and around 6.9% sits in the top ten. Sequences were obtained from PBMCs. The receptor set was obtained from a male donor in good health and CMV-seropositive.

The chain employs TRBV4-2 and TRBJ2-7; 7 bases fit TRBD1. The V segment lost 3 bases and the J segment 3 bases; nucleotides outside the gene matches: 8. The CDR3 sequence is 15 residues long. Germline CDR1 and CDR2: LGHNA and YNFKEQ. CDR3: CASSHQVGQNYEQYF. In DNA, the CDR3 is TGTGCCAGCAGCCACCAAGTGGGACAGAACTACGAGCAGTACTTC.

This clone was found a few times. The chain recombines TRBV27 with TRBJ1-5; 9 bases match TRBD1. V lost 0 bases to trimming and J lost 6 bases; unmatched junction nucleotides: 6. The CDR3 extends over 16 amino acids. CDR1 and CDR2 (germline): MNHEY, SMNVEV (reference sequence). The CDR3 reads CASSLSRDRELQPQHF. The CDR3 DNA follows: TGTGCCAGCAGTTTATCCCGGGACAGGGAACTTCAGCCCCAGCATTTT.

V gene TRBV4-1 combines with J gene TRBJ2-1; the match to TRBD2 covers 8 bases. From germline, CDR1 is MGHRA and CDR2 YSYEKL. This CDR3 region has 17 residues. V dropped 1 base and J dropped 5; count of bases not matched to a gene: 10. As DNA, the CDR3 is TGCGCCAGCAGCCAAGTCGCAGAGACGGGAGGGAACAATGAGCAGTTCTTC. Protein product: CASSQVAETGGNNEQFF.

The CDR3 protein is CASSEASLAFPTYEQYF. The CDR3 DNA reads as TGTGCCAGCAGTGAAGCTTCCCTAGCCTTTCCCACCTACGAGCAGTACTTC. J is TRBJ2-7 and V is TRBV6-1; a possible D gene is TRBD2 (5 bases). This CDR3 has 17 amino acids. The germline V gene has CDR1 MNHNS and CDR2 SASEGT. The V end was cut by 0 bases, the J end by 2 bases, with 17 bases between.

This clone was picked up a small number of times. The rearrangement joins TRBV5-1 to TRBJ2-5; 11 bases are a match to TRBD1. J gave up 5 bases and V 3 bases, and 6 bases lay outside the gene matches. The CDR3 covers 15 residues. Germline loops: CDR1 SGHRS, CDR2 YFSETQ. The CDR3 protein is CASSSRDRGRETQYF. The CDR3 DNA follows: TGCGCCAGCAGCTCCCGGGACAGGGGGAGGGAGACCCAGTACTTC.

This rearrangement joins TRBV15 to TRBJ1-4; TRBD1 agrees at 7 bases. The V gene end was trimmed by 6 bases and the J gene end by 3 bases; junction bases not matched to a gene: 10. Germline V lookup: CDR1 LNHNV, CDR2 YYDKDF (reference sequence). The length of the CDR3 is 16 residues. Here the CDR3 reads CATRRGQTSANEKLFF. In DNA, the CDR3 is TGTGCCACCAGAAGGGGACAGACGTCAGCTAATGAAAAACTGTTTTTT.

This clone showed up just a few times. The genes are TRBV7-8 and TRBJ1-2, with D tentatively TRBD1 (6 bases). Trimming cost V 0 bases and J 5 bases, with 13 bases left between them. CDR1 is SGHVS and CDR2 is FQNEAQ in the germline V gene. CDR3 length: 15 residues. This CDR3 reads CASSLASGGDYGYTF. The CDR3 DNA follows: TGTGCCAGCAGCTTAGCGTCGGGGGGCGATTATGGCTACACCTTC. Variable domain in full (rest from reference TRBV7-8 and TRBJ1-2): GAGVSQSPRYKVAKRGQDVALRCDPISGHVSLFWYQQALGQGPEFLTYFQNEAQLDKSGLPSDRFFAERPEGSVSTLKIQRTQQEDSAVYLCASSLASGGDYGYTFGSGTRLTVV.

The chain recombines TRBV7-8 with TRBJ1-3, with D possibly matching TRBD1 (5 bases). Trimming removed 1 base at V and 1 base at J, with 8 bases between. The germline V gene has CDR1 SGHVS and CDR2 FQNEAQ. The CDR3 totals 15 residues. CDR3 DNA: TGTGCCAGCAGCTTAGGGCAGGGATCTGGAAACACCATATATTTT. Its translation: CASSLGQGSGNTIYF.

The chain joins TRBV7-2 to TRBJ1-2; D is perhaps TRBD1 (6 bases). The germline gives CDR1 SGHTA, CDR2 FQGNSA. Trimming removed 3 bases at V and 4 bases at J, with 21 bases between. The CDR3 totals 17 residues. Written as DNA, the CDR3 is TGTGCCAGCAGCTTCGCCCCCACCTCCAGGGGACGCTATGGCTACACCTTC. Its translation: CASSFAPTSRGRYGYTF.

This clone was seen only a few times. CDR3 residues: CASSFPGSNQPQHF. The CDR3 DNA follows: TGTGCCAGCAGCTTTCCAGGCAGCAATCAGCCCCAGCATTTT. This chain uses TRBV11-2 with TRBJ1-5, with D unclear. This CDR3 region has 14 residues. The germline gives CDR1 SGHAT, CDR2 FQNNGV. Between the trimmed V and J ends, which lost 3 bases and 1 base, there was a span of 7 bases.